This entry lists 28 T cell receptor beta chains sequenced from one sample in a study of cytomegalovirus exposure and HLA in healthy donors (dated by TCRdb to about 2017). Library generation was performed with the immunoSEQ multiplex PCR assay. For the multiplex PCR, a mixture combining 60 forward primers for TCR Vbeta segments and 13 reverse primers for TCR Jbeta segments was used. TCRdb mirrors the immuneACCESS table, restricted to in-frame sequences. Some clones are absent from its copies; in checked studies, under half trace to an unresolved V gene, and the reason for the others is unknown. This sample has 150,000 or so clones in its table, and nearly 70% of those were observed once. About 10% of the sample is held by the ten biggest clonotypes. What was sequenced was PBMCs. These receptor sequences come from a man younger than 40 in good health and CMV-seropositive.

V usage is TRBV28 and J usage is TRBJ2-7; perhaps TRBD1 as D (5 bases). This CDR3 region has 14 residues. Trimming shortened V by 5 bases and J by 0 bases, and 11 bases separated the two germline ends. The V gene's germline CDR1 is MDHEN and CDR2 SYDVKM. Here the CDR3 reads CASSRWGGSYEQYF. Written as DNA, the CDR3 is TGTGCCAGCAGTAGGTGGGGCGGCTCCTACGAGCAGTACTTC. The variable domain in full, with the rest retrieved from reference TRBV28 and TRBJ2-7, is DVKVTQSSRYLVKRTGEKVFLECVQDMDHENMFWYRQDPGLGLRLIYFSYDVKMKEKGDIPEGYSVSREKKERFSLILESASTNQTSMYLCASSRWGGSYEQYFGPGTRLTVT.

The chain combines TRBV9 with TRBJ2-1; TRBD2 aligns across 10 bases. CDR1 and CDR2 from the germline V gene are SGDLS and YYNGEE. The J segment lost 4 bases and the V segment lost 4 bases, leaving 5 bases of the junction unmatched. The CDR3 loop spans 15 amino acids. CDR3 DNA: TGTGCCAGCAGCCCCGGGACTAGCGTTTACAATGAGCAGTTCTTC. This translates into CASSPGTSVYNEQFF.

The chain uses TRBV7-3 and TRBJ2-2; D is possibly TRBD2 (6 bases). The CDR3 runs to 15 residues. Trimming took off 1 base at V and 3 bases at J, with 9 bases between the two ends. Germline V gene lookup returns CDR1 SGHTA and CDR2 FQGTGA. This CDR3 reads CASSLREADTGELFF. CDR3 nucleotides: TGTGCCAGCAGCTTAAGGGAGGCGGACACCGGGGAGCTGTTTTTT.

This chain links TRBV7-6 with TRBJ2-3; 12 bases are a match to TRBD2. The CDR3 has 16 amino acids. CDR1 and CDR2 (germline): SGHVS, FNYEAQ. V trimming: 5 bases; J trimming: 2 bases; junction bases outside the gene matches: 5. CDR3 loop: CASSAWTSGNTDTQYF. The CDR3 region has the DNA TGTGCCAGCAGCGCGTGGACTAGCGGGAACACAGATACGCAGTATTTT.

The chain recombines TRBV5-6 with TRBJ1-2, with a tentative D call TRBD1 (6 bases). Trimming removed 1 base at V and 4 bases at J, with 11 bases between. Per the germline V gene, CDR1 is SGHDT and CDR2 is YYEEEE. The CDR3 runs to 14 residues. The DNA for the CDR3 is TGTGCCAGCAGCTTGTTAGGACAGCCCTATGGCTACACCTTC. Protein: CASSLLGQPYGYTF.

The rearrangement links TRBV27 to TRBJ2-7; TRBD1 matches at 7 bases. CDR1 is MNHEY, CDR2 SMNVEV, per germline (reference sequence). This CDR3 has 15 residues. The V segment lost 0 bases and the J segment 2 bases; nucleotides outside the gene matches: 4. The CDR3 DNA reads TGTGCCAGCAGTTTATCGATGGGACAGACCTACGAGCAGTACTTC. As protein: CASSLSMGQTYEQYF.

The chain is built from TRBV7-3 and TRBJ2-2, with 12 bases aligning to TRBD2. This CDR3 region has 17 residues. Germline V gene lookup returns CDR1 SGHTA and CDR2 FQGTGA. V trimming: 1 base; J trimming: 4 bases; junction bases outside the gene matches: 4. In nucleotides, the CDR3 is TGTGCCAGCAGCTTAAATCTAGCGGGAGGGGGCACCGGGGAGCTGTTTTTT. This encodes CASSLNLAGGGTGELFF.

The chain uses TRBV5-4 and TRBJ2-1; 8 bases fit TRBD2. The CDR3 totals 15 residues. Germline V gene data show CDR1 as SGHNT and CDR2 as YYREEE (reference sequence). V shed 5 bases, J shed 0 bases, and the junction held 4 bases outside the gene matches. The DNA for the CDR3 is TGTGCCAGCAGTCTTAGCGGGGTCTCCTACAATGAGCAGTTCTTC. Translation: CASSLSGVSYNEQFF.

The chain has TRBV4-1 and TRBJ1-5; the D gene is possibly TRBD1 (5 bases). The V end lost 3 bases, the J end lost 6 bases, and 18 bases lay between the germline ends. Germline V gives CDR1 MGHRA, CDR2 YSYEKL. This CDR3 is built from 16 residues. CDR3 sequence reads: CASSQFSGQGGQPQHF. CDR3 coding DNA: TGCGCCAGCAGCCAGTTCTCCGGGCAGGGAGGTCAGCCCCAGCATTTT.

The chain joins TRBV12-5 to TRBJ2-7; the match to TRBD1 covers 9 bases. The CDR3 length is 19 residues. Germline V gene data show CDR1 as LGHNT and CDR2 as FRNRAP. The V and J ends lost 0 bases and 0 bases, in that order; junction bases with no gene match: 12. In nucleotides, the CDR3 is TGTGCTAGTGGTTTGGTAGGGGACAGGGACGTCGCTCTCTCCTACGAGCAGTACTTC. This encodes CASGLVGDRDVALSYEQYF.

This chain connects TRBV10-3 to TRBJ2-3; tentative D call: TRBD2 (6 bases). The CDR3 runs to 15 residues. V lost 3 bases, J lost 0 bases, and 10 bases lay in between. CDR1 ENHRY and CDR2 SYGVKD come from the germline V gene. The CDR3 bases are TGTGCCATCAGTGACGACGGGACTAGCACAGATACGCAGTATTTT. It specifies CAISDDGTSTDTQYF.

The chain employs TRBV18 and TRBJ2-7; 8 bases match TRBD2. CDR3 length: 16 amino acids. Losses at the gene ends were 4 bases for V and 4 bases for J; bases not matched to a gene: 12. Germline CDR1 and CDR2: KGHSH and LQKENI. This chain's CDR3 is CASSQAGRASVYEQYF. As DNA, the CDR3 is TGTGCCAGCTCACAGGCCGGGAGGGCATCGGTATACGAGCAGTACTTC.

The chain couples TRBV6-5 to TRBJ1-4, with a tentative D call TRBD1 (5 bases). Germline CDR1 and CDR2: MNHEY and SVGAGI. Trimming left V 8 bases short and J 4 bases short, with 17 bases between. The CDR3 contains 15 residues. The DNA for the CDR3 is TGTGCCAGCGCAAGCGGAGGGGTGGGTAATGAAAAACTGTTTTTT. It specifies CASASGGVGNEKLFF.

V usage is TRBV11-3 and J usage is TRBJ2-7; D gene unclear. CDR1 is SGHNT and CDR2 is YENEEA in the germline V gene. V was shortened by 6 bases and J by 6 bases, with 18 bases between the two germline ends. This CDR3 spans 14 amino acids. DNA of the CDR3: TGTGCCAGCAGGGAAGACTCCGGGTCAACCGAGCAGTACTTC. Translating gives CASREDSGSTEQYF.

Of note for this clone: Other DNA sequences from this sample encode an identical CDR3 as well. The rearrangement uses TRBV5-1 and TRBJ2-7, with TRBD2 matching over 9 bases. Germline CDR1 and CDR2: SGHRS and YFSETQ. This CDR3 is 15 amino acids long. V gave up 0 bases and J gave up 0 bases; unmatched junction bases: 1. The CDR3 region has the DNA TGCGCCAGCAGCTTGGCTAGCGGGGTCTCCTACGAGCAGTACTTC. Protein sequence: CASSLASGVSYEQYF. The entire variable domain, with the rest obtained from reference TRBV5-1 and TRBJ2-7, is as follows: KAGVTQTPRYLIKTRGQQVTLSCSPISGHRSVSWYQQTPGQGLQFLFEYFSETQRNKGNFPGRFSGRQFSNSRSEMNVSTLELGDSALYLCASSLASGVSYEQYFGPGTRLTVT.

This rearrangement joins TRBV10-1 to TRBJ2-7; D unresolved. V was clipped by 2 bases and J by 6 bases, with 11 bases between them. This CDR3 comprises 13 residues. Germline V gives CDR1 WNHNN, CDR2 SYGVQD (reference sequence). The CDR3 is CASSEIESGEQYF. The CDR3 nucleotides are TGCGCCAGCAGTGAGATCGAGTCGGGCGAGCAGTACTTC.

The genes are TRBV28 and TRBJ2-1; D is unclear. The germline V gene has CDR1 MDHEN and CDR2 SYDVKM. V lost 3 bases, J lost 7 bases, and 7 bases lay in between. This CDR3 is built from 12 residues. As DNA, the CDR3 is TGTGCCAGCAGTTTGCCCGAGAATGAGCAGTTCTTC. It encodes CASSLPENEQFF.

The chain couples TRBV28 to TRBJ1-5; D unresolved. Trimming cost V 3 bases and J 5 bases, with 8 bases left between them. CDR1 and CDR2 (germline): MDHEN, SYDVKM. CDR3 length equals 13 residues. The DNA of the CDR3 is TGTGCCAGCAGTTTGGGCAACTATCAGCCCCAGCATTTT. It is translated as CASSLGNYQPQHF.

The rearrangement uses TRBV7-2 and TRBJ2-1; TRBD1 aligns across 9 bases. V lost 3 bases and J lost 7; bases outside the gene matches: 7. Germline-derived CDR1 and CDR2 are SGHTA and FQGNSA. The CDR3 runs to 15 residues. The CDR3 protein is CASSLVTGGGNEQFF. The CDR3 nucleotides are TGTGCCAGCAGCTTGGTGACAGGGGGTGGGAATGAGCAGTTCTTC.

As concerns this clone: The same CDR3 arises from other DNA sequences in this sample as well. V and J are TRBV7-2 and TRBJ2-5, with 8 positions matching TRBD1. V lost 9 bases to trimming and J lost 4 bases; unmatched junction nucleotides: 16. CDR1 is SGHTA and CDR2 is FQGNSA in the germline V gene. There are 16 residues in the CDR3. CDR3 residues: CASSPQGQGARETQYF. CDR3 DNA: TGTGCCAGTAGCCCCCAAGGGCAGGGGGCAAGAGAGACCCAGTACTTC.

This clone has just a few counts. V is TRBV9 and J is TRBJ2-2; TRBD1 matches at 9 bases. The V gene end was trimmed by 4 bases and the J gene end by 5 bases; junction bases not matched to a gene: 6. The CDR3 has 15 residues. CDR1 and CDR2 (germline): SGDLS, YYNGEE. In nucleotides, the CDR3 is TGTGCCAGCAGCCCACGGGACAGGGTGACCGGGGAGCTGTTTTTT. Residues: CASSPRDRVTGELFF.

This sequence joins TRBV9 and TRBJ2-1, with D possibly being TRBD2 (6 bases). Per the germline V gene, CDR1 is SGDLS and CDR2 is YYNGEE. The ends were cut back, 0 bases at V and 6 bases at J, with 13 bases in the middle. The CDR3 contains 15 residues. This chain's CDR3 is CASSVGSGVFNEQFF. The CDR3 DNA reads as TGTGCCAGCAGCGTAGGTTCGGGAGTTTTCAATGAGCAGTTCTTC.

DNA of the CDR3: TGTGCCAGCAGCTACGCTAGCGCCAGCACAGATACGCAGTATTTT. Its protein product is CASSYASASTDTQYF. This chain uses TRBV11-3 with TRBJ2-3; D possibly corresponds to TRBD2 (6 bases). CDR1 is SGHNT, CDR2 YENEEA, per germline. The CDR3 sequence is 15 residues long. Trimming took off 4 bases at V and 0 bases at J, with 11 bases between the two ends.

The gene calls are TRBV28 and TRBJ2-5; D gene ambiguous. V was cut by 2 bases and J by 2 bases, with 15 bases left in between. CDR1 is MDHEN, CDR2 SYDVKM, per germline. The CDR3 covers 16 residues. The CDR3 DNA reads TGTGCCAGCAGTTTAAATGCGGTAATCGGACAAGAGACCCAGTACTTC. Its translation is CASSLNAVIGQETQYF.

J is TRBJ1-6 and V is TRBV6-5; perhaps TRBD1 as D (5 bases). CDR1 is MNHEY and CDR2 is SVGAGI in the germline V gene. CDR3 length equals 14 residues. V lost 6 bases and J 6 bases, leaving 12 bases between the germline ends. CDR3 residues: CASSPDRFNSPLHF. The CDR3 DNA follows: TGTGCCAGCAGCCCCGACAGATTTAATTCACCCCTCCACTTT.

This chain connects TRBV27 to TRBJ1-6; perhaps TRBD1 as D (6 bases). CDR3 length: 15 residues. Deletions cut 3 bases from V and 6 bases from J, with 12 bases between. Germline loops: CDR1 MNHEY, CDR2 SMNVEV (reference sequence). CDR3 nucleotide sequence: TGTGCCAGCAGTTTCGAGGGCAGGGGTAATTCACCCCTCCACTTT. Protein product: CASSFEGRGNSPLHF.

The table lists this clone with a few counts. The chain uses TRBV19 and TRBJ2-7; the match to TRBD2 covers 7 bases. The V and J ends lost 3 bases and 5 bases, in that order; junction bases with no gene match: 13. Germline CDR1 is LNHDA and CDR2 is SQIVND (reference sequence). This CDR3 spans 16 amino acids. The CDR3 sequence: CASSIGTWEGLDEQYF. The CDR3 coding sequence is TGTGCCAGTAGTATTGGAACGTGGGAGGGCTTAGACGAGCAGTACTTC.

This clone has just a few counts. The genes are TRBV12-5 and TRBJ1-6, with a possible D match to TRBD1 (6 bases). The CDR3 covers 12 residues. V lost 4 bases and J lost 8, with 6 bases in between. The germline gives CDR1 LGHNT, CDR2 FRNRAP. The chain's CDR3 is CASGSGDSPLHF. CDR3 bases: TGTGCTAGTGGTTCAGGGGATTCACCCCTCCACTTT.